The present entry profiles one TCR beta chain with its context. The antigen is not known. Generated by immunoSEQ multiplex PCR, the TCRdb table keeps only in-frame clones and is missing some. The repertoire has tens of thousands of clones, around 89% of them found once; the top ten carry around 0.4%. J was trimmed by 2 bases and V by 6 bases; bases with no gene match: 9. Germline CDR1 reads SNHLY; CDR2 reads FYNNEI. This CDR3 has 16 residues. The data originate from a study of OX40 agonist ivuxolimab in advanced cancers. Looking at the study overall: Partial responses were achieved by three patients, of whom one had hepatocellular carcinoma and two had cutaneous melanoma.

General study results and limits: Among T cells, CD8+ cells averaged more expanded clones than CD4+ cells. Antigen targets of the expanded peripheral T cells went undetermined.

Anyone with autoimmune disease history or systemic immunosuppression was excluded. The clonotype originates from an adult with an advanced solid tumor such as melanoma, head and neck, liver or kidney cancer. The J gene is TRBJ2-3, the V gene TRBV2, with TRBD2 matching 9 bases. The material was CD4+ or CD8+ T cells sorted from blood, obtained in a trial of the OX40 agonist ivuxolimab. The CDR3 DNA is TGTGCCAGCAGCCGTGATGCGGGAGGGTACACAGATACGCAGTATTTT. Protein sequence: CASSRDAGGYTDTQYF.